A single sample gave rise to the 25 T cell receptor beta chains below, sequenced in a study of cytomegalovirus exposure and HLA in healthy donors. PCR was performed using 60 Vbeta and 13 Jbeta primers. Repertoires were generated with immunoSEQ multiplex PCR, while TCRdb's copy carries only in-frame clones and drops some. The sample lists 250,000 or so clones, approximately 91% seen once, with about 1.7% in the top ten. The sample comprised PBMCs. The receptors derive from a girl aged 2-10 years in good health and CMV-seronegative.

The V and J genes are TRBV14 and TRBJ2-7; 11 bases line up with TRBD1. J was trimmed by 2 bases and V by 0 bases; bases with no gene match: 9. The CDR3 is 18 amino acids. CDR1 is SGHDN, CDR2 FVKESK, per germline. For the CDR3, the DNA is TGTGCCAGCAGCCAAGAGAGCCCGGGACAGGGGGACCCCTACGAGCAGTACTTC. Translating gives CASSQESPGQGDPYEQYF. The whole variable domain, remainder taken from reference TRBV14 and TRBJ2-7, is EAGVTQFPSHSVIEKGQTVTLRCDPISGHDNLYWYRRVMGKEIKFLLHFVKESKQDESGMPNNRFLAERTGGTYSTLKVQPAELEDSGVYFCASSQESPGQGDPYEQYFGPGTRLTVT.

The chain combines TRBV19 with TRBJ1-1, with D unresolved. V was clipped by 8 bases and J by 6 bases, with 13 bases between them. Germline V gene lookup returns CDR1 LNHDA and CDR2 SQIVND (reference sequence). The CDR3 extends over 12 amino acids. CDR3 sequence: CASESGEAEAFF. CDR3 sequence (DNA): TGTGCCAGTGAATCTGGAGAGGCTGAAGCTTTCTTT. Drawing the rest from reference TRBV19 and TRBJ1-1, the complete variable domain is DGGITQSPKYLFRKEGQNVTLSCEQNLNHDAMYWYRQDPGQGLRLIYYSQIVNDFQKGDIAEGYSVSREKKESFPLTVTSAQKNPTAFYLCASESGEAEAFFGQGTRLTVV.

This clone turned up a few times. This sequence joins TRBV19 and TRBJ1-1; 8 bases are shared with TRBD1. The CDR3 is 13 residues long. Per the germline V gene, CDR1 is LNHDA and CDR2 is SQIVND (reference sequence). V was pared by 6 bases and J by 4 bases, with 4 bases of the junction left unmatched. This chain's CDR3 is CASRETGVTEAFF. In nucleotides, the CDR3 is TGTGCCAGTAGAGAGACAGGGGTCACTGAAGCTTTCTTT.

A word on this clone: Other nucleotide sequences from this sample produce the same CDR3. The chain carries TRBV6-5 and TRBJ1-1; D is undetermined. The V end was cut by 6 bases, the J end by 4 bases, with 6 bases between. Per the germline V gene, CDR1 is MNHEY and CDR2 is SVGAGI. CDR3 length: 11 residues. Here the CDR3 reads CASSLGTEAFF. In nucleotides, the CDR3 is TGTGCCAGCAGCCTCGGCACTGAAGCTTTCTTT.

V gene TRBV5-6 combines with J gene TRBJ2-5; possibly TRBD1 for D (6 bases). The CDR3 extends over 13 amino acids. V lost 0 bases to trimming and J lost 7 bases, with 10 bases between them. CDR1 and CDR2 (germline): SGHDT, YYEEEE. CDR3 nucleotides: TGTGCCAGCAGCTTGGACAGGGTGGGGACCCAGTACTTC. Translation gives CASSLDRVGTQYF.

This rearrangement joins TRBV29-1 to TRBJ2-5, with D maybe TRBD2 (6 bases). The better agreement between TRBJ2-7 and the DNA end casts doubt on the J call. Germline CDR1 SQVTM, CDR2 ANQGSEA. The CDR3 contains 14 residues. The CDR3 DNA sequence: TGCAGCGTTGGGAGTGGGACTTTGGCCTACGAGCAGTACTTC. Its protein is CSVGSGTLAYEQYF.

The CDR3 is CASTSTGTVPEAFF. DNA of the CDR3: TGTGCCAGTACCTCGACAGGGACAGTCCCTGAAGCTTTCTTT. The chain couples TRBV19 to TRBJ1-1; 7 bases align to TRBD1. CDR1 is LNHDA, CDR2 SQIVND, per germline (reference sequence). V was clipped by 7 bases and J by 6 bases; unmatched bases: 11. This CDR3 has 14 residues.

As DNA, the CDR3 is TGTGCCAGCAGCTTAGGGGGGGCTTCCTACGAGCAGTACTTC. Its protein is CASSLGGASYEQYF. This sequence joins TRBV13 and TRBJ2-5, with D maybe TRBD1 (6 bases). The J call may be incorrect, as the DNA end agrees better with TRBJ2-7. This CDR3 comprises 14 residues. Germline-derived CDR1 and CDR2 are PRHDT and FYEKMQ (reference sequence).

This chain links TRBV6-5 with TRBJ1-2; 8 bases align to TRBD1. CDR3 length: 13 amino acids. CDR1 and CDR2 from the germline V gene are MNHEY and SVGAGI. With V trimmed by 7 bases and J by 2 bases, 3 bases remained unmatched. CDR3 bases: TGTGCCAGCACGACAGGGGCCAACTATGGCTACACCTTC. Translation gives CASTTGANYGYTF.

The J gene is TRBJ2-7, the V gene TRBV10-3, with D possibly being TRBD1 (5 bases). CDR3 size: 14 residues. The germline V and J ends were trimmed by 2 bases and 3 bases, with 11 bases remaining between them. Germline V gene data show CDR1 as ENHRY and CDR2 as SYGVKD. CDR3 region: CAISEGAINYEQYF. CDR3 coding DNA: TGTGCCATCAGTGAGGGGGCTATAAACTACGAGCAGTACTTC.

Concerning this clone: One junction end does not reproduce the germline sequence, and a read error may be involved. The rearrangement uses TRBV6-5 and TRBJ1-1; 10 bases fit TRBD1. The CDR3 spans 14 residues. Germline CDR1 is MNHEY and CDR2 is SVGAGI. CDR3 protein: CASRRTGGNTETFF. CDR3 in DNA: TGTGCCAGCAGAAGGACAGGGGGGAACACTGAAACTTTCTTT.

The J gene is TRBJ1-3, the V gene TRBV7-9, with no clear D. Germline lookup yields CDR1 SEHNR and CDR2 FQNEAQ (reference sequence). Trimming cost V 5 bases and J 2 bases, with 10 bases left between them. The CDR3 covers 14 residues. CDR3 nucleotide sequence: TGTGCCAGCAGCCCCTCAGGCACTGGAAACACCATATATTTT. As protein: CASSPSGTGNTIYF.

The rearrangement links TRBV4-2 to TRBJ2-7; TRBD1 matches 7 bases. The CDR3 loop spans 15 amino acids. The J segment lost 3 bases and the V segment lost 0 bases, leaving 5 bases of the junction unmatched. Germline V gives CDR1 LGHNA, CDR2 YNFKEQ. In nucleotides, the CDR3 is TGTGCCAGCAGCCAAGATCCGGACAGGAACTACGAGCAGTACTTC. Translating it yields CASSQDPDRNYEQYF.

The V call is TRBV5-4, the J call TRBJ1-6; D may be TRBD1 (5 bases). V shed 4 bases and J shed 10 bases, with 9 bases lying between them. The CDR3 has 12 residues. Per germline, CDR1 SGHNT and CDR2 YYREEE (reference sequence). CDR3 loop: CASSLDRSPLHF. The CDR3 DNA reads as TGTGCCAGCAGCCTTGACAGATCACCCCTCCACTTT.

This chain joins TRBV28 and TRBJ1-5; 8 bases agree with TRBD1. J was trimmed by 2 bases and V by 3 bases; bases with no gene match: 15. Germline CDR1 is MDHEN and CDR2 is SYDVKM. This CDR3 has 19 residues. CDR3 nucleotide sequence: TGTGCCAGCAGTTTGGCCCCATGGCAGGGGGCTAGGGGCAATCAGCCCCAGCATTTT. Protein product: CASSLAPWQGARGNQPQHF.

The chain has TRBV2 and TRBJ1-3, with D maybe TRBD1 (5 bases). Trimming cost V 6 bases and J 0 bases, with 15 bases left between them. The CDR3 consists of 16 residues. The V gene's germline CDR1 is SNHLY and CDR2 FYNNEI. The CDR3 coding sequence is TGTGCCAGCAGCTTCCCTGACAGTTACTCTGGAAACACCATATATTTT. Its translation is CASSFPDSYSGNTIYF.

The gene calls are TRBV6-5 and TRBJ2-6; no reliable D call. The germline CDR1 and CDR2 sequences are MNHEY and SVGAGI. The CDR3 is made up of 15 amino acids. V lost 0 bases, J lost 0 bases, and 3 bases lay in between. CDR3 in DNA: TGTGCCAGCAGTTACTCAGCCTCTGGGGCCAACGTCCTGACTTTC. Its protein is CASSYSASGANVLTF.

This chain connects TRBV7-2 to TRBJ1-3; D gene ambiguous. The CDR3 runs 16 residues. The V gene's germline CDR1 is SGHTA and CDR2 FQGNSA. V shed 0 bases and J shed 0 bases, with 9 bases lying between them. CDR3 residues: CASSLAGSSSGNTIYF. The CDR3, as DNA: TGTGCCAGCAGCTTAGCGGGTTCTAGCTCTGGAAACACCATATATTTT.

This chain links TRBV28 with TRBJ2-1, with D uncertain. V was shortened by 3 bases and J by 0 bases, with 9 bases between the two germline ends. Germline V lookup: CDR1 MDHEN, CDR2 SYDVKM. The CDR3 is 15 amino acids. The CDR3 reads CASSLRLSSYNEQFF. CDR3 coding DNA: TGTGCCAGCAGTTTGAGACTGTCCTCCTACAATGAGCAGTTCTTC. The complete variable domain, with remaining parts taken from reference TRBV28 and TRBJ2-1, reads DVKVTQSSRYLVKRTGEKVFLECVQDMDHENMFWYRQDPGLGLRLIYFSYDVKMKEKGDIPEGYSVSREKKERFSLILESASTNQTSMYLCASSLRLSSYNEQFFGPGTRLTVL.

The rearrangement joins TRBV18 to TRBJ2-2; 7 bases are shared with TRBD2. The CDR3 is made up of 15 amino acids. Trimming removed 0 bases from V and 4 bases from J; junction bases left unmatched: 2. Germline V lookup: CDR1 KGHSH, CDR2 LQKENI. The chain's CDR3 is CASSPPTSRTGELFF. The CDR3 coding sequence is TGTGCCAGCTCACCACCGACTAGCCGCACCGGGGAGCTGTTTTTT.

The gene calls are TRBV28 and TRBJ1-5; D is uncertain. The CDR3 length is 14 residues. Trimming removed 6 bases at V and 5 bases at J, with 14 bases between. From germline, CDR1 is MDHEN and CDR2 SYDVKM. CDR3 in DNA: TGTGCCAGCAGGAGGCCGGGTGGTTATCAGCCCCAGCATTTT. Its protein product is CASRRPGGYQPQHF.

J is TRBJ2-7 and V is TRBV6-6; TRBD2 might be the D (7 bases). The CDR3 runs to 14 residues. V was pared by 6 bases and J by 0 bases, with 12 bases between. Germline V gene lookup returns CDR1 MNHNY and CDR2 SVGAGI (reference sequence). The chain's CDR3 is CASRGGAGSYEQYF. The CDR3 coding sequence is TGTGCCAGCAGGGGGGGGGCGGGCTCCTACGAGCAGTACTTC.

DNA of the CDR3: TGTGCCAGCAGCGTAGCCCCTAGTTCTTACGAGCAGTACTTC. Amino acid sequence: CASSVAPSSYEQYF. The rearrangement links TRBV9 to TRBJ2-7; D not certain. The V end was cut by 0 bases, the J end by 4 bases, with 11 bases between. Germline CDR1 is SGDLS and CDR2 is YYNGEE. The CDR3 loop spans 14 amino acids.

This chain joins TRBV12-5 and TRBJ2-1; 10 bases map to TRBD2. This CDR3 comprises 15 residues. Germline V gene sequence: CDR1 LGHNT, CDR2 FRNRAP. Losses at the gene ends were 7 bases for V and 4 bases for J; bases not matched to a gene: 7. The CDR3 loop is CASAGGLADYNEQFF. In nucleotides, the CDR3 is TGTGCTAGTGCCGGAGGACTAGCGGATTACAATGAGCAGTTCTTC.

The chain couples TRBV6-5 to TRBJ2-7, with 11 bases fitting TRBD1. CDR3 length equals 14 residues. Trimming removed 5 bases from V and 2 bases from J; junction bases left unmatched: 2. Germline V CDR1 and CDR2: MNHEY, SVGAGI. The CDR3 nucleotides read TGTGCCAGCAGTGAGGGACAGGGGGCCTACGAGCAGTACTTC. Its protein product is CASSEGQGAYEQYF.